One and the same sample provided the 29 T cell receptor beta chains below, sequenced in a study of shared clonotypes between healthy human individuals. The assay was immunoSEQ multiplex PCR, and TCRdb's table has in-frame clones only and misses some. The sample contains over a million clones, about 98.5% of which appear only once. The sample was naive CD4+ T cells sorted from blood. Documented subset: CD45RA+ positively selected. The receptor source for this set is a man aged 25-40 years in good health.

The gene calls are TRBV19 and TRBJ1-5; tentatively, D is TRBD1 (5 bases). The length of the CDR3 is 15 residues. The V gene lost 6 bases and the J gene lost 6 bases, with 18 bases spanning the gap. The germline gives CDR1 LNHDA, CDR2 SQIVND (reference sequence). The CDR3 is CASSEDSPSVQPQHF. The CDR3 region has the DNA TGTGCCAGTAGCGAAGACAGCCCCTCCGTTCAGCCCCAGCATTTT.

The rearrangement uses TRBV2 and TRBJ1-2; D not certain. Trimming removed 3 bases from V and 2 bases from J, with 4 bases in between. Germline V gives CDR1 SNHLY, CDR2 FYNNEI. The CDR3 has 12 amino acids. The chain's CDR3 is CASSEENYGYTF. The CDR3, as DNA: TGTGCCAGCAGTGAGGAGAACTATGGCTACACCTTC.

The J gene is TRBJ2-5, the V gene TRBV9, with 8 bases matching TRBD2. From germline, CDR1 is SGDLS and CDR2 YYNGEE. V gave up 4 bases and J gave up 5 bases; unmatched junction bases: 10. This CDR3 has 15 amino acids. CDR3 in DNA: TGTGCCAGCAGCCCCCGGGGGGGGATCCTGGAGACCCAGTACTTC. Protein sequence: CASSPRGGILETQYF.

The J gene is TRBJ2-7, the V gene TRBV6-6; D perhaps matches TRBD1 (6 bases). The V gene's germline CDR1 is MNHNY and CDR2 SVGAGI (reference sequence). This CDR3 has 13 residues. V was trimmed by 4 bases and J by 3 bases, leaving 10 bases between them. CDR3 in DNA: TGTGCCAGCAGTTCAGGACAGAGCTACGAGCAGTACTTC. Translating it yields CASSSGQSYEQYF.

In regard to this clone: Other nucleotide sequences from this sample produce the same CDR3. The chain uses TRBV6-5 and TRBJ1-1, with D possibly being TRBD1 (5 bases). Trimming shortened V by 6 bases and J by 0 bases, and 8 bases separated the two germline ends. Per germline, CDR1 MNHEY and CDR2 SVGAGI. CDR3 length equals 13 residues. The CDR3 sequence: CASRGTVNTEAFF. The CDR3 region has the DNA TGTGCCAGCAGGGGGACTGTGAACACTGAAGCTTTCTTT.

Only one count was recorded for this clone. The V call is TRBV10-3, the J call TRBJ1-4, with D unclear. This CDR3 contains 15 residues. CDR1 is ENHRY and CDR2 is SYGVKD in the germline V gene. V lost 1 base and J 8 bases, leaving 14 bases between the germline ends. CDR3: CAISEFPVKGEKLFF. As DNA, the CDR3 is TGTGCCATCAGTGAGTTTCCGGTGAAGGGAGAAAAACTGTTTTTT.

The chain combines TRBV9 with TRBJ1-1, with D perhaps TRBD1 (6 bases). Trimming removed 3 bases from V and 3 bases from J, with 12 bases in between. The CDR3 runs 14 residues. Germline values: CDR1 SGDLS, CDR2 YYNGEE. CDR3 residues: CASSGQVRDTEAFF. The CDR3, as DNA: TGTGCCAGCAGCGGACAGGTTCGGGACACTGAAGCTTTCTTT. Together with reference TRBV9 and TRBJ1-1, the CDR3 gives the full variable domain: DSGVTQTPKHLITATGQRVTLRCSPRSGDLSVYWYQQSLDQGLQFLIQYYNGEERAKGNILERFSAQQFPDLHSELNLSSLELGDSALYFCASSGQVRDTEAFFGQGTRLTVV.

CDR3 in DNA: TGTGCCAGCAGTACCGAAGAGATCATCCCAGACAGGGAAGTACAAGAGACCCAGTACTTC. It translates to CASSTEEIIPDREVQETQYF. The chain links TRBV2 to TRBJ2-5; the match to TRBD1 covers 7 bases. From germline, CDR1 is SNHLY and CDR2 FYNNEI. J lost 2 bases, V lost 5 bases, and 23 bases had no gene match. This CDR3 is built from 20 residues.

The chain combines TRBV27 with TRBJ2-5; 9 positions agree with TRBD2. The CDR3 contains 16 residues. The V gene end was trimmed by 8 bases and the J gene end by 5 bases; junction bases not matched to a gene: 15. Germline assignment: CDR1 MNHEY and CDR2 SMNVEV (reference sequence). The CDR3 DNA sequence: TGTGCCAGCGCTAAAGGGGCGGGAGGGCTCCAGGAGACCCAGTACTTC. The encoded protein is CASAKGAGGLQETQYF.

The chain is built from TRBV5-4 and TRBJ2-2, with TRBD2 matching over 7 bases. Trimming at V came to 1 base and at J to 2 bases, leaving 5 bases not matched to a gene. Germline CDR1 and CDR2: SGHNT and YYREEE (reference sequence). There are 16 residues in the CDR3. CDR3 sequence (DNA): TGTGCCAGCAGCTTGCCGGGACTACAAAACACCGGGGAGCTGTTTTTT. It translates to CASSLPGLQNTGELFF.

The V call is TRBV2, the J call TRBJ2-1; a possible D gene is TRBD1 (5 bases). Trimming pared 5 bases from V and 5 bases from J, leaving 10 bases between. This CDR3 contains 13 residues. The germline V gene encodes CDR1 SNHLY and CDR2 FYNNEI. DNA of the CDR3: TGTGCCAGCAGTCAAGGACAAGACAATGAGCAGTTCTTC. Translation gives CASSQGQDNEQFF.

The rearrangement joins TRBV15 to TRBJ1-2; D possibly corresponds to TRBD1 (5 bases). Per germline, CDR1 LNHNV and CDR2 YYDKDF (reference sequence). The CDR3 sequence is 17 residues long. V lost 1 base and J lost 3, with 18 bases in between. In DNA form, the CDR3 reads TGTGCCACCAGCAGAGCCCTTTTCAGGGATCCCTACTATGGCTACACCTTC. Its protein is CATSRALFRDPYYGYTF.

This chain links TRBV4-2 with TRBJ2-1; D remains unclear. V was shortened by 0 bases and J by 1 base, with 19 bases between the two germline ends. CDR1 and CDR2 from the germline V gene are LGHNA and YNFKEQ. The CDR3 loop spans 19 amino acids. The CDR3 loop is CASSQENSRNGGSYNEQFF. The CDR3 region has the DNA TGTGCCAGCAGCCAAGAGAATAGTAGGAATGGTGGGTCCTACAATGAGCAGTTCTTC.

This chain uses TRBV5-1 with TRBJ2-5; D is uncertain. CDR1 is SGHRS and CDR2 is YFSETQ in the germline V gene. The CDR3 spans 13 residues. Trimming left V 1 base short and J 5 bases short, with 9 bases between. The CDR3 spells CASSLPVGETQYF. The CDR3 DNA follows: TGCGCCAGCAGCTTGCCGGTGGGGGAGACCCAGTACTTC.

The V gene is TRBV7-8, the J gene TRBJ2-7, with D unresolved. The germline gives CDR1 SGHVS, CDR2 FQNEAQ. With 2 bases removed from V and 2 bases from J, the gap between germline ends came to 7 bases. The CDR3 sequence is 13 residues long. The CDR3 bases are TGTGCCAGCAGCTTATCTGAAACCTACGAGCAGTACTTC. Protein sequence: CASSLSETYEQYF.

This clone was detected only once. Within the sample, other DNA sequences also encode this same CDR3. The rearrangement joins TRBV5-4 to TRBJ1-3, with 9 nucleotides matching TRBD1. V shed 3 bases, J shed 5 bases, and the junction held 3 bases outside the gene matches. This CDR3 has 14 amino acids. Germline V gene sequence: CDR1 SGHNT, CDR2 YYREEE (reference sequence). DNA for the CDR3: TGTGCCAGCAGCTCGGGACAGGGTAGAAACACCATATATTTT. This encodes CASSSGQGRNTIYF.

The chain links TRBV2 to TRBJ2-1; D ambiguous. The CDR3 has 12 amino acids. The V gene lost 6 bases and the J gene lost 7 bases, with 10 bases spanning the gap. From germline, CDR1 is SNHLY and CDR2 FYNNEI. This chain's CDR3 is CASSPPRNEQFF. As DNA, the CDR3 is TGTGCCAGCAGCCCCCCCCGGAATGAGCAGTTCTTC. Full variable domain (outside the CDR3, taken from reference TRBV2 and TRBJ2-1): EPEVTQTPSHQVTQMGQEVILRCVPISNHLYFYWYRQILGQKVEFLVSFYNNEISEKSEIFDDQFSVERPDGSNFTLKIRSTKLEDSAMYFCASSPPRNEQFFGPGTRLTVL.

The chain uses TRBV10-1 and TRBJ2-7, with D unclear. The length of the CDR3 is 13 residues. Germline values: CDR1 WNHNN, CDR2 SYGVQD (reference sequence). V was clipped by 5 bases and J by 6 bases, with 14 bases between them. The CDR3: CASSLDRLGEQYF. As DNA, the CDR3 is TGCGCCAGCAGTCTCGACCGTCTCGGCGAGCAGTACTTC.

The chain is built from TRBV7-6 and TRBJ2-1; D uncertain. V lost 2 bases and J 1 base, leaving 9 bases between the germline ends. From germline, CDR1 is SGHVS and CDR2 FNYEAQ. This CDR3 region has 15 residues. The CDR3 DNA sequence: TGTGCCAGCAGCTTAAATAGGGAATCCTACAATGAGCAGTTCTTC. This gives the protein CASSLNRESYNEQFF.

The rearrangement links TRBV7-9 to TRBJ2-1, with D unclear. CDR1 and CDR2 (germline): SEHNR, FQNEAQ (reference sequence). Trimming removed 3 bases from V and 5 bases from J, with 8 bases in between. CDR3 length: 13 residues. CDR3 DNA: TGTGCCAGCAGCTTCGTAGTAGACAATGAGCAGTTCTTC. This translates into CASSFVVDNEQFF.

The V and J genes are TRBV19 and TRBJ1-5; possibly TRBD1 for D (6 bases). Germline V CDR1 and CDR2: LNHDA, SQIVND (reference sequence). Trimming stripped 0 bases from V and 7 bases from J, with 13 bases between. The CDR3 has 15 residues. CDR3: CASSIEGRGAQPQHF. The CDR3 nucleotides are TGTGCCAGTAGTATAGAGGGGAGGGGGGCCCAGCCCCAGCATTTT.

The chain carries TRBV28 and TRBJ2-7; 11 bases match TRBD2. The length of the CDR3 is 16 residues. Looked up from germline, CDR1 is MDHEN and CDR2 is SYDVKM. J lost 3 bases, V lost 2 bases, and 6 bases had no gene match. The CDR3 protein is CASSLLGTSGIYEQYF. The CDR3 nucleotides read TGTGCCAGCAGTTTACTCGGGACTAGCGGAATCTACGAGCAGTACTTC. The complete variable domain, with remaining parts taken from reference TRBV28 and TRBJ2-7, reads DVKVTQSSRYLVKRTGEKVFLECVQDMDHENMFWYRQDPGLGLRLIYFSYDVKMKEKGDIPEGYSVSREKKERFSLILESASTNQTSMYLCASSLLGTSGIYEQYFGPGTRLTVT.

The chain has TRBV7-2 and TRBJ1-3; 8 bases line up with TRBD1. This CDR3 spans 15 amino acids. J lost 7 bases, V lost 2 bases, and 7 bases had no gene match. The germline gives CDR1 SGHTA, CDR2 FQGNSA. CDR3 DNA: TGTGCCAGCAGCTTACAGGGGACAGGAGTGAACACCATATATTTT. Its translation: CASSLQGTGVNTIYF.

On this clone itself: Because the CDR3's place on the DNA is in doubt, the DNA is left out and the CDR3 is given as listed by TCRdb. This chain links TRBV6-6 with TRBJ1-1; the table's D gene call, TRBD1, was not cross checked with the DNA. Per germline, CDR1 MNHNY and CDR2 SVGAGI (reference sequence). The CDR3 comprises 16 residues, both ends counted. CDR3 protein: CASSSSAGTANTEAFF.

This chain uses TRBV10-2 with TRBJ1-4; TRBD1 matches at 10 bases. From germline, CDR1 is WSHSY and CDR2 SAAADI. The V and J ends lost 7 bases and 2 bases, in that order; junction bases with no gene match: 10. CDR3 length: 17 residues. CDR3 loop: CASKGGTGVRTNEKLFF. The CDR3 DNA sequence: TGCGCCAGCAAAGGAGGGACAGGGGTTCGGACTAATGAAAAACTGTTTTTT.

This chain links TRBV10-2 with TRBJ2-4; possibly TRBD2 for D (5 bases). Trimming removed 7 bases from V and 6 bases from J, with 13 bases in between. From germline, CDR1 is WSHSY and CDR2 SAAADI. This CDR3 is built from 13 residues. CDR3: CASNAYGRNIQYF. The CDR3 region has the DNA TGCGCCAGCAATGCGTATGGGAGAAACATTCAGTACTTC.

This clone is a singleton in its sample. V usage is TRBV2 and J usage is TRBJ2-7; 8 nucleotides match TRBD2. The CDR3 sequence is 15 residues long. Germline loops: CDR1 SNHLY, CDR2 FYNNEI. V was clipped by 7 bases and J by 2 bases; unmatched bases: 10. The CDR3 protein is CASIAPAGGTYEQYF. DNA of the CDR3: TGTGCCAGCATCGCCCCGGCGGGGGGAACCTACGAGCAGTACTTC.

The chain links TRBV5-5 to TRBJ2-1; no firm D call. The length of the CDR3 is 15 residues. Germline V CDR1 and CDR2: SGHKS, YYEKEE (reference sequence). The V and J ends lost 4 bases and 4 bases respectively, with 15 bases between them. CDR3 in amino acids: CASSPAVPGYNEQFF. The CDR3 region has the DNA TGTGCCAGCAGCCCGGCCGTCCCAGGTTACAATGAGCAGTTCTTC.

The genes are TRBV6-5 and TRBJ2-7; weak D call: TRBD2 (5 bases). Germline V gene data show CDR1 as MNHEY and CDR2 as SVGAGI. The CDR3 totals 14 residues. V dropped 5 bases and J dropped 3 bases, with 14 bases sitting between them. The CDR3 sequence: CASSRASFVYEQYF. CDR3 DNA sequence: TGTGCCAGCAGTCGGGCTAGCTTTGTCTACGAGCAGTACTTC.